Below, 6 T cell receptor beta chains from the same sample are listed, as sequenced in a study of blood T cells in healthy people across ages. Primers used in a second PCR of roughly 6 to 11 cycles were a sample-barcoded 5' primer and a J-beta primer mix. TCRdb reprocessed the 5' RACE reads with MiXCR, giving one entry per CDR3 protein. The repertoire holds about 670,000 distinct CDR3 sequences, with 40% to 65% as singletons. Sequencing was carried out using blood. Receptors originate from a woman of 80 years or more in good health.

The chain carries TRBV15 and TRBJ2-7; D call uncertain. There are 15 residues in the CDR3. Germline CDR1 is LNHNV and CDR2 is YYDKDF (reference sequence). V was shortened by 4 bases and J by 4 bases, with 17 bases between the two germline ends. CDR3 residues: CATSNSDPTPYEQYF. The CDR3 region has the DNA TGTGCCACCAGCAACTCAGACCCAACGCCTTACGAGCAGTACTTC.

The rearrangement joins TRBV3-1 to TRBJ2-5; no clear D. There are 14 residues in the CDR3. Germline-derived CDR1 and CDR2 are LGHDT and YNNKEL (reference sequence). Trimming removed 4 bases at V and 4 bases at J, with 13 bases between. CDR3 in DNA: TGTGCCAGCAGCCGAAGACCAGGACCAGAGACCCAGTACTTC. It specifies CASSRRPGPETQYF.

This clonotype was seen once. A much bigger clone sits one base away, suggesting this may be a read error. The V and J genes are TRBV28 and TRBJ2-5, with 10 bases matching TRBD2. The J call is uncertain, as TRBJ2-7 better fits the DNA end. The CDR3 is 13 residues long. The germline V gene encodes CDR1 MDHEN and CDR2 SYDVKM. The CDR3 loop reads CAARTSGPYEQYF. For the CDR3, the DNA is TGTGCCGCCCGGACTAGCGGTCCCTACGAGCAGTACTTC.

This chain uses TRBV5-1 with TRBJ1-2; D is unclear. V dropped 3 bases and J dropped 4 bases, with 13 bases sitting between them. CDR3 size: 14 residues. CDR1 and CDR2 (germline): SGHRS, YFSETQ. The CDR3 DNA follows: TGCGCCAGCAGCTCATTAGGGCGGAGCTATGGCTACACCTTC. It is translated as CASSSLGRSYGYTF.

The rearrangement links TRBV10-3 to TRBJ2-5, with D tentatively TRBD1 or TRBD2 (5 bases each). The CDR3 consists of 17 residues. Germline V gene sequence: CDR1 ENHRY, CDR2 SYGVKD. V was trimmed by 4 bases and J by 3 bases, leaving 21 bases between them. CDR3 bases: TGTGCCATCAGTGGGTCACCAATCCGGGGCCCAAAAGAGACCCAGTACTTC. Translating gives CAISGSPIRGPKETQYF.

J is TRBJ1-2 and V is TRBV7-9; D is unresolved. Trimming removed 6 bases from V and 3 bases from J, with 17 bases in between. Per germline, CDR1 SEHNR and CDR2 FQNEAQ (reference sequence). This CDR3 comprises 15 residues. CDR3 DNA: TGTGCCAGCAGTCCTAGCGTCGGTCGGTACTATGGCTACACCTTC. Encoded protein: CASSPSVGRYYGYTF. The whole variable domain, filled in from reference TRBV7-9 and TRBJ1-2, reads DTGVSQNPRHKITKRGQNVTFRCDPISEHNRLYWYRQTLGQGPEFLTYFQNEAQLEKSRLLSDRFSAERPKGSFSTLEIQRTEQGDSAMYLCASSPSVGRYYGYTFGSGTRLTVV.